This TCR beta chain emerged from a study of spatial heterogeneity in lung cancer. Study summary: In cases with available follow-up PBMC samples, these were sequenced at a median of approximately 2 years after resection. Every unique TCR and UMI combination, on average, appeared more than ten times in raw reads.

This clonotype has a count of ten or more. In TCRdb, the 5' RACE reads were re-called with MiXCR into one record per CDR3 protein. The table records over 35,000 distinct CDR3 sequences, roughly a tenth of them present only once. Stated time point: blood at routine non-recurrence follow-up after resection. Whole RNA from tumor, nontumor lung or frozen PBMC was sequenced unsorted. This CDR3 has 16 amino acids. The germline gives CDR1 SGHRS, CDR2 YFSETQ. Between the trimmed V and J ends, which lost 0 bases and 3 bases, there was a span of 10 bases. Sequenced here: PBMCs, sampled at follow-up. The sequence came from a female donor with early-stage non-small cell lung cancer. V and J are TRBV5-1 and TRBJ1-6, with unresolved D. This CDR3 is CASSLARGNYNSPLHF. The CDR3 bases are TGCGCCAGCAGCTTGGCCCGGGGAAACTATAATTCACCCCTCCACTTT. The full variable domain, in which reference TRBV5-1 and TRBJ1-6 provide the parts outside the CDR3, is KAGVTQTPRYLIKTRGQQVTLSCSPISGHRSVSWYQQTPGQGLQFLFEYFSETQRNKGNFPGRFSGRQFSNSRSEMNVSTLELGDSALYLCASSLARGNYNSPLHFGNGTRLTVT.